A single sample is the source of the 4 T cell receptor beta chains below, sequenced in a study of PD-L1 blockade in urothelial cancer. Generated by immunoSEQ multiplex PCR, the TCRdb table keeps only in-frame clones and is missing some. The sample has approximately 38,000 clones, roughly 90% seen once. Sample time point: peripheral blood 6 weeks after treatment start. This sample comprised PBMCs, obtained around atezolizumab (anti-PD-L1) treatment. These receptors originate from a man in his sixties with urothelial cancer.

This chain uses TRBV18 with TRBJ1-1, with 9 bases identical to TRBD1. This CDR3 spans 15 amino acids. V lost 6 bases to trimming and J lost 5 bases; unmatched junction nucleotides: 10. CDR1 and CDR2 from the germline V gene are KGHSH and LQKENI. CDR3 sequence: CASSRYGQGWTEAFF. The CDR3 coding sequence is TGTGCCAGCTCCAGGTATGGACAGGGGTGGACTGAAGCTTTCTTT.

The chain recombines TRBV6-5 with TRBJ1-2; TRBD1 aligns across 7 bases. CDR1 and CDR2 from the germline V gene are MNHEY and SVGAGI. The J segment lost 8 bases and the V segment lost 0 bases, leaving 12 bases of the junction unmatched. The CDR3 consists of 16 residues. This CDR3 is CASSYSTTGPRGGYTF. The CDR3 bases are TGTGCCAGCAGTTACTCCACGACAGGGCCGAGGGGCGGCTACACCTTC.

The V call is TRBV9, the J call TRBJ2-3; 7 nucleotides line up with TRBD2. With V trimmed by 4 bases and J by 5 bases, 4 bases remained unmatched. CDR3 length: 13 residues. Per germline, CDR1 SGDLS and CDR2 YYNGEE. The CDR3 protein is CASSRDYGDTQYF. For the CDR3, the DNA is TGTGCCAGCAGCAGGGACTATGGAGATACGCAGTATTTT.

V gene TRBV10-2 combines with J gene TRBJ1-2, with 9 bases that match TRBD1. Germline CDR1 and CDR2: WSHSY and SAAADI. CDR3 length: 14 residues. With 6 bases clipped from V and 8 bases from J, the junction kept 10 bases outside the gene matches. CDR3 sequence reads: CASSEYRGRGGYTF. CDR3 DNA: TGCGCCAGCAGCGAATACAGGGGGCGCGGCGGCTACACCTTC.